This T cell receptor beta chain comes out of a study of T cells in Graves' hyperthyroidism and ophthalmopathy. A note on this clonotype: One junction end does not reproduce the germline sequence, and a read error may be involved.

Authors of the study amplified TCR beta CDR3 regions from RNA transcripts. The HTBI primer set was used in a first-round RT-PCR of the TCR CDR3. TCRdb ran MiXCR on the multiplex PCR reads and lists one entry per CDR3 protein. The data contain under 400,000 distinct CDR3 sequences, roughly 25% of them seen just once; the ten biggest clones take up less than 75%. Input material: blood. The sequence derives from a man in his fifties or sixties with Graves' hyperthyroidism.

This chain's CDR3 is CASSQDRDRGRDGELFF. CDR3 sequence (DNA): TGCGCCAGCAGCCAAGACCGGGACAGGGGGCGCGACGGGGAGCTGTTTTTT. This rearrangement joins TRBV7-2 to TRBJ2-2, with TRBD1 matching 12 bases. Germline CDR1 SGHTA, CDR2 FQGNSA. The CDR3 is 17 residues long.